The 32 T cell receptor beta chains listed next were all sequenced from one sample in a study of spatial heterogeneity in lung cancer. Via MiXCR, TCRdb re-called the 5' RACE reads, giving one row per CDR3 protein. The sample carries 25,000 to 35,000 distinct CDR3 sequences, roughly a tenth recorded once. Documented time point: blood at routine non-recurrence follow-up after resection. Sequenced material: PBMCs, taken at follow-up. The receptors come from a female donor with early-stage non-small cell lung cancer.

This clonotype was seen at least ten times. The chain uses TRBV9 and TRBJ2-5, with D hard to call. Germline V lookup: CDR1 SGDLS, CDR2 YYNGEE. CDR3 size: 13 residues. The V end lost 0 bases, the J end lost 2 bases, and 5 bases lay between the germline ends. The chain's CDR3 is CASSVGPQETQYF. The CDR3 region has the DNA TGTGCCAGCAGCGTAGGGCCGCAAGAGACCCAGTACTTC.

The table lists this clonotype with many counts. The chain uses TRBV29-1 and TRBJ2-3; possible D gene TRBD2, 6 bases. CDR1 and CDR2 (germline): SQVTM, ANQGSEA. The V end was cut by 0 bases, the J end by 5 bases, with 15 bases between. The CDR3 is made up of 15 amino acids. CDR3 in amino acids: CSVEDVGGVGDTQYF. The CDR3 region has the DNA TGCAGCGTTGAAGATGTCGGAGGGGTTGGAGATACGCAGTATTTT.

In this sample, this clonotype turned up many times. The J gene is TRBJ2-5, the V gene TRBV6-2 or TRBV6-3; D is perhaps TRBD2 (5 bases). Trimming pared 2 bases from V and 1 base from J, leaving 8 bases between. The CDR3 is 14 residues long. Germline-derived CDR1 and CDR2 are MNHEY and SVGEGT. The CDR3 coding sequence is TGTGCCAGCAGTTACCGGGATCTCCAAGAGACCCAGTACTTC. Protein product: CASSYRDLQETQYF.

The table lists this clonotype with many counts. This chain connects TRBV7-6 to TRBJ1-1; TRBD1 is a possible D gene (5 bases). The CDR3 loop spans 14 amino acids. The germline V and J ends were trimmed by 2 bases and 4 bases, with 11 bases remaining between them. Germline V gene data show CDR1 as SGHVS and CDR2 as FNYEAQ. CDR3 sequence: CASSLIGGSTEAFF. The DNA for the CDR3 is TGTGCCAGCAGCTTAATCGGGGGTAGCACTGAAGCTTTCTTT.

The sample holds many counts of this clonotype. The chain joins TRBV20-1 to TRBJ2-7, with 9 bases identical to TRBD1. Germline V gives CDR1 DFQATT, CDR2 SNEGSKA (reference sequence). After removal of 6 bases from V and 3 bases from J, the junction contained 3 bases not matched to a gene. There are 12 residues in the CDR3. The CDR3 DNA reads TGCAGTGCGGGGGGACAGGGCTACGAGCAGTACTTC. It is translated as CSAGGQGYEQYF.

The V gene is TRBV5-5, the J gene TRBJ2-3, with D unclear. Germline V gives CDR1 SGHKS, CDR2 YYEKEE (reference sequence). V was trimmed by 4 bases and J by 2 bases, leaving 8 bases between them. The CDR3 is 13 amino acids. CDR3 nucleotide sequence: TGTGCCAGCAGCCAACCTAACACAGATACGCAGTATTTT. This gives the protein CASSQPNTDTQYF.

At least ten counts were recorded for this clonotype. V gene TRBV12-3 or TRBV12-4 combines with J gene TRBJ2-5, with D possibly TRBD2 on 5 matching bases. The CDR3 has 15 residues. V lost 6 bases, J lost 5 bases, and 19 bases lay in between. The CDR3 protein is CASRETAGLEETQYF. For the CDR3, the DNA is TGTGCCAGCAGAGAGACCGCGGGCCTGGAGGAGACCCAGTACTTC.

This clonotype was counted many times. This rearrangement joins TRBV28 to TRBJ1-6, with TRBD1 matching 8 bases. The V and J ends lost 1 base and 7 bases, in that order; junction bases with no gene match: 6. CDR3 length equals 16 residues. CDR1 and CDR2 from the germline V gene are MDHEN and SYDVKM. The CDR3 nucleotides read TGTGCCAGCAGTTTATCCGGACAGGGACTGAATTCACCCCTCCACTTT. Amino acid sequence: CASSLSGQGLNSPLHF.

This clonotype was observed many times. The V call is TRBV3-1, the J call TRBJ1-3; D unclear. Germline V gene lookup returns CDR1 LGHDT and CDR2 YNNKEL (reference sequence). The CDR3 loop spans 14 amino acids. The germline V and J ends were trimmed by 5 bases and 2 bases, with 10 bases remaining between them. As DNA, the CDR3 is TGTGCCAGCAGCGGAAGGGTAGCTGGAAACACCATATATTTT. Its translation: CASSGRVAGNTIYF.

The chain couples TRBV10-3 to TRBJ2-2, with a tentative D call TRBD2 (5 bases). In germline, CDR1 is ENHRY, CDR2 SYGVKD. The CDR3 sequence is 16 residues long. The V end lost 1 base, the J end lost 0 bases, and 9 bases lay between the germline ends. CDR3 in DNA: TGTGCCATCAGTGAGTTCGGGGTCGCGAACACCGGGGAGCTGTTTTTT. It translates to CAISEFGVANTGELFF.

In its sample, this clonotype was seen many times. This chain links TRBV3-1 with TRBJ1-3; no clear D. Trimming took off 1 base at V and 3 bases at J, with 4 bases between the two ends. Per the germline V gene, CDR1 is LGHDT and CDR2 is YNNKEL (reference sequence). The CDR3 is 13 residues long. CDR3 coding DNA: TGTGCCAGCAGCCAAGTGGGTGGAAACACCATATATTTT. This encodes CASSQVGGNTIYF.

This clonotype has at least ten counts. The DNA for the CDR3 is TGTGCCAGCAGTTTCGGGGAGACCTACGAGCAGTACTTC. Its protein is CASSFGETYEQYF. V is TRBV28 and J is TRBJ2-7, with D perhaps TRBD2 (5 bases). V lost 3 bases to trimming and J lost 2 bases, with 8 bases between them. Germline CDR1 reads MDHEN; CDR2 reads SYDVKM. The CDR3 consists of 13 residues.

This clonotype was seen a handful of times. This chain joins TRBV20-1 and TRBJ2-2; TRBD1 matches at 7 bases. With 5 bases clipped from V and 1 base from J, the junction kept 1 base outside the gene matches. Germline lookup yields CDR1 DFQATT and CDR2 SNEGSKA (reference sequence). CDR3 length: 13 residues. CDR3 DNA: TGCAGTGCTGGGACAGTGAACACCGGGGAGCTGTTTTTT. Protein product: CSAGTVNTGELFF.

This clonotype was detected many times. The chain is built from TRBV6-5 and TRBJ1-5; 7 nucleotides align to TRBD1. CDR3 length: 14 amino acids. The trim removed 4 bases at V and 7 bases at J, leaving 7 bases unmatched. Germline V CDR1 and CDR2: MNHEY, SVGAGI. The CDR3 region has the DNA TGTGCCAGCAGTTTAGGGGGAGGGGGCCAGCCCCAGCATTTT. Translation: CASSLGGGGQPQHF.

This clonotype came up a few times. The rearrangement uses TRBV10-2 and TRBJ2-5; 8 positions agree with TRBD1. The CDR3 loop spans 16 amino acids. Germline V lookup: CDR1 WSHSY, CDR2 SAAADI. V shed 5 bases and J 3 bases; nucleotides not matched to a gene: 11. This chain's CDR3 is CASSLYQGAFKETQYF. The CDR3 DNA follows: TGCGCCAGCAGTCTCTATCAGGGGGCGTTTAAAGAGACCCAGTACTTC.

This clonotype was picked up many times. V and J are TRBV3-1 and TRBJ1-3; D unresolved. The germline gives CDR1 LGHDT, CDR2 YNNKEL (reference sequence). This CDR3 spans 14 amino acids. V lost 0 bases and J 2 bases, leaving 5 bases between the germline ends. In nucleotides, the CDR3 is TGTGCCAGCAGCCAAGATCTTGCTGGAAACACCATATATTTT. Its translation is CASSQDLAGNTIYF. The variable domain in full, completed from reference TRBV3-1 and TRBJ1-3, reads DTAVSQTPKYLVTQMGNDKSIKCEQNLGHDTMYWYKQDSKKFLKIMFSYNNKELIINETVPNRFSPKSPDKAHLNLHINSLELGDSAVYFCASSQDLAGNTIYFGEGSWLTVV.

There are a few counts of this clonotype. CDR3 nucleotides: TGCAGTGCTAGGCCCGGACTAGCGGAAAGACCGAACACCGGGGAGCTGTTTTTT. This gives the protein CSARPGLAERPNTGELFF. This chain connects TRBV20-1 to TRBJ2-2; TRBD2 agrees at 10 bases. V was pared by 3 bases and J by 0 bases, with 10 bases of the junction left unmatched. In germline, CDR1 is DFQATT, CDR2 SNEGSKA (reference sequence). The CDR3 spans 18 residues.

This clonotype was detected ten times or more. The chain employs TRBV11-2 and TRBJ2-1; 11 positions match TRBD2. The V gene's germline CDR1 is SGHAT and CDR2 FQNNGV. The CDR3 is 15 amino acids. V lost 3 bases and J lost 9; bases outside the gene matches: 7. CDR3 loop: CASSFSGGAGSEQFF. CDR3 in DNA: TGTGCCAGCAGCTTTAGCGGGGGGGCCGGAAGTGAGCAGTTCTTC.

This clonotype has a handful of counts. This chain uses TRBV6-2 or TRBV6-3 with TRBJ2-3, with 7 bases fitting TRBD2. The CDR3 has 15 amino acids. Germline lookup yields CDR1 MNHEY and CDR2 SVGEGT. The V and J ends lost 2 bases and 10 bases, in that order; junction bases with no gene match: 12. CDR3 nucleotide sequence: TGTGCCAGCAGTTACCAAGCGGGGCGGCCCATGGCGCAGTATTTT. Its protein is CASSYQAGRPMAQYF.

V gene TRBV7-2 combines with J gene TRBJ2-5; a weak D match, TRBD2 (5 bases). V was cut by 2 bases and J by 2 bases, with 9 bases left in between. The CDR3 totals 14 residues. Germline CDR1 SGHTA, CDR2 FQGNSA. CDR3 sequence: CASSLPRVQETQYF. The CDR3, as DNA: TGTGCCAGCAGCTTACCGAGGGTACAAGAGACCCAGTACTTC.

This clonotype was counted at least ten times. The chain employs TRBV4-3 and TRBJ1-4; D is ambiguous. Germline V lookup: CDR1 LGHNA, CDR2 YSLEER. V lost 3 bases and J lost 14, with 13 bases in between. The CDR3 contains 12 residues. CDR3 in amino acids: CASSQLTGRLFF. DNA of the CDR3: TGCGCCAGCAGCCAGCTGACCGGGAGGCTGTTTTTT.

There are many counts of this clonotype. The rearrangement links TRBV7-2 to TRBJ1-1; D gene uncertain. Germline V lookup: CDR1 SGHTA, CDR2 FQGNSA. The CDR3 has 12 residues. Trimming stripped 4 bases from V and 5 bases from J, with 8 bases between. CDR3 in amino acids: CASSYGVTEAFF. The CDR3 DNA follows: TGTGCCAGCAGCTATGGGGTAACTGAAGCTTTCTTT.

Here the CDR3 reads CASSPRSGGPTDTQYF. The DNA of the CDR3 is TGTGCCAGCAGCCCCCGAAGTGGGGGGCCCACAGATACGCAGTATTTT. The chain combines TRBV6-6 with TRBJ2-3, with D tentatively TRBD1 or TRBD2 (6 bases each). CDR3 size: 16 residues. Trimming pared 6 bases from V and 2 bases from J, leaving 18 bases between. Germline V gene data show CDR1 as MNHNY and CDR2 as SVGAGI (reference sequence).

The sample holds one count of this clonotype. A much larger clone lies one base from this, so it may be a read error. This sequence joins TRBV4-3 and TRBJ2-5; tentative D call: TRBD2 (6 bases). The germline gives CDR1 LGHNA, CDR2 YSLEER. The CDR3 extends over 14 amino acids. CDR3 sequence reads: CTSSQNSGKETQYF. The DNA of the CDR3 is TGCACCAGCAGCCAGAATAGCGGTAAAGAGACCCAGTACTTC.

The rearrangement uses TRBV7-2 and TRBJ2-7; D ambiguous. The CDR3 length is 12 residues. Trimming removed 3 bases from V and 5 bases from J, with 8 bases in between. Germline CDR1 is SGHTA and CDR2 is FQGNSA. The CDR3 DNA sequence: TGTGCCAGCAGCTTGCCGGGCGACGAGCAGTACTTC. It encodes CASSLPGDEQYF.

This clonotype was seen a handful of times. V usage is TRBV20-1 and J usage is TRBJ2-3; D remains ambiguous. Germline lookup yields CDR1 DFQATT and CDR2 SNEGSKA (reference sequence). The CDR3 extends over 13 amino acids. Trimming pared 6 bases from V and 1 base from J, leaving 11 bases between. The CDR3 nucleotides read TGCAGTGCCCTGCGCACCCGCACAGATACGCAGTATTTT. Amino acid sequence: CSALRTRTDTQYF.

The rearrangement uses TRBV27 and TRBJ2-3; perhaps TRBD2 as D (7 bases). The CDR3 runs 14 residues. V was cut by 8 bases and J by 0 bases, with 12 bases left in between. From germline, CDR1 is MNHEY and CDR2 SMNVEV (reference sequence). Here the CDR3 reads CASAGGPSTDTQYF. In nucleotides, the CDR3 is TGTGCCAGCGCCGGGGGGCCTAGCACAGATACGCAGTATTTT.

This clonotype was seen at least ten times. The chain uses TRBV11-2 and TRBJ2-7; 8 bases match TRBD1. CDR1 and CDR2 (germline): SGHAT, FQNNGV. The CDR3 spans 15 residues. The J segment lost 2 bases and the V segment lost 0 bases, leaving 3 bases of the junction unmatched. The CDR3 DNA reads TGTGCCAGCAGCTTAGAGGGGACAGGTACCTACGAGCAGTACTTC. The encoded protein is CASSLEGTGTYEQYF.

Many counts were recorded for this clonotype. The chain carries TRBV28 and TRBJ2-2; 10 nucleotides match TRBD1. This CDR3 spans 15 amino acids. Germline values: CDR1 MDHEN, CDR2 SYDVKM. The ends lost 4 bases at V and 6 bases at J; junction bases unmatched: 5. CDR3: CASSSGTGVAGELFF. The CDR3 nucleotides are TGTGCCAGCAGTTCCGGGACAGGGGTGGCCGGGGAGCTGTTTTTT.

This clonotype appeared many times. The gene calls are TRBV5-1 and TRBJ2-1; the match to TRBD1 covers 7 bases. CDR1 and CDR2 (germline): SGHRS, YFSETQ. The CDR3 is made up of 15 amino acids. With 2 bases clipped from V and 6 bases from J, the junction kept 8 bases outside the gene matches. The CDR3 DNA reads TGCGCCAGCAGCTTAACAGGGGATCGTTTCAATGAGCAGTTCTTC. It yields the protein CASSLTGDRFNEQFF.

The rearrangement links TRBV29-1 to TRBJ2-3; 13 bases are a match to TRBD2. The CDR3 extends over 16 amino acids. Trimming removed 6 bases from V and 0 bases from J; junction bases left unmatched: 6. The germline V gene has CDR1 SQVTM and CDR2 ANQGSEA. CDR3 DNA: TGCAGCGTCAGACTAGCGGGGGGCCCCAGCACAGATACGCAGTATTTT. Residues: CSVRLAGGPSTDTQYF.

There are many counts of this clonotype. This chain connects TRBV18 to TRBJ2-5; D gene ambiguous. With 6 bases removed from V and 4 bases from J, the gap between germline ends came to 9 bases. Germline V gene data show CDR1 as KGHSH and CDR2 as LQKENI. The CDR3 runs to 12 residues. In nucleotides, the CDR3 is TGTGCCAGCTCTCAGACCGCAGAGACCCAGTACTTC. Translation gives CASSQTAETQYF. The entire variable domain, with the rest obtained from reference TRBV18 and TRBJ2-5, is as follows: NAGVMQNPRHLVRRRGQEARLRCSPMKGHSHVYWYRQLPEEGLKFMVYLQKENIIDESGMPKERFSAEFPKEGPSILRIQQVVRGDSAAYFCASSQTAETQYFGPGTRLLVL.